This T cell receptor beta chain was profiled in a study of cytomegalovirus exposure and HLA in healthy donors. This PCR relied on a set of 60 Vbeta primers and 13 Jbeta primers. Generated by immunoSEQ multiplex PCR, the TCRdb table keeps only in-frame clones and is missing some. The profile shows about 160,000 clones, 82% of them singletons. This CDR3 comprises 17 residues. The sequence was obtained from a male donor in good health and CMV-seropositive. Material: PBMCs. The rearrangement joins TRBV21-1 to TRBJ1-1; the table calls TRBD1, which could not be checked here. TRBV21-1 represents a pseudogene. CDR3 amino acids: CASSKVDRGRGNTEAFF. The CDR3 DNA sequence: TGTGCCAGCAGCAAAGTGGACAGGGGGCGAGGGAACACTGAAGCTTTCTTT.